These 30 T cell receptor beta chains originate from one sample sequenced in a study of lymphopenia after photon versus proton radiotherapy. The data were produced by immunoSEQ multiplex PCR, yet TCRdb's version contains in-frame clones alone and is incomplete. The table has approximately 65,000 clones, 75% to 90% seen once. Material: peripheral blood, obtained from a patient treated with proton-based radiotherapy. The receptors come from a man older than 75 with esophageal cancer.

The V gene is TRBV4-1, the J gene TRBJ1-5; D perhaps matches TRBD1 (6 bases). This CDR3 comprises 15 residues. V shed 0 bases and J shed 11 bases, with 17 bases lying between them. Germline V gene lookup returns CDR1 MGHRA and CDR2 YSYEKL. The CDR3 sequence is CASSQEGTGTRAQHF. The CDR3 nucleotides read TGCGCCAGCAGCCAAGAAGGAACAGGGACTAGAGCCCAGCATTTT.

In regard to this clone: One end of the junction does not line up with germline, which may come from a read error. J is TRBJ1-2 and V is TRBV5-6, with D unresolved. From germline, CDR1 is SGHDT and CDR2 YYEEEE. CDR3 length equals 14 residues. This CDR3 reads CASGFPGRRYGYTF. CDR3 nucleotide sequence: TGTGCCAGCGGCTTTCCTGGACGGCGCTATGGCTACACCTTC.

The chain has TRBV4-1 and TRBJ1-2, with D perhaps matching TRBD1 (6 bases). Deletions cut 1 base from V and 3 bases from J, with 9 bases between. The CDR3 contains 14 residues. Per germline, CDR1 MGHRA and CDR2 YSYEKL. The CDR3 region has the DNA TGCGCCAGCAGCCAAGTCGGACAGTACTATGGCTACACCTTC. It translates to CASSQVGQYYGYTF.

The V and J genes are TRBV7-8 and TRBJ2-7, with 13 bases fitting TRBD2. CDR3 size: 15 residues. J gave up 7 bases and V 5 bases, and 8 bases lay outside the gene matches. The germline CDR1 and CDR2 sequences are SGHVS and FQNEAQ. Written as DNA, the CDR3 is TGTGCCAGCAGCGCCGGGACTAGCGGGATCTTTGAGCAGTACTTC. Protein product: CASSAGTSGIFEQYF. Drawing the rest from reference TRBV7-8 and TRBJ2-7, the complete variable domain is GAGVSQSPRYKVAKRGQDVALRCDPISGHVSLFWYQQALGQGPEFLTYFQNEAQLDKSGLPSDRFFAERPEGSVSTLKIQRTQQEDSAVYLCASSAGTSGIFEQYFGPGTRLTVT.

The genes are TRBV9 and TRBJ1-1, with a possible D match to TRBD1 (5 bases). There are 14 residues in the CDR3. Trimming stripped 4 bases from V and 1 base from J, with 11 bases between. The germline V gene has CDR1 SGDLS and CDR2 YYNGEE. The CDR3 sequence: CASSSDGANTEAFF. CDR3 nucleotide sequence: TGTGCCAGCAGCTCAGACGGGGCGAACACTGAAGCTTTCTTT.

This rearrangement joins TRBV6-6 to TRBJ2-7, with 7 nucleotides matching TRBD1. CDR1 is MNHNY and CDR2 is SVGAGI in the germline V gene (reference sequence). The CDR3 is made up of 16 amino acids. The trim removed 0 bases at V and 0 bases at J, leaving 5 bases unmatched. The CDR3 spells CASSYSGGPTSYEQYF. The CDR3 coding sequence is TGTGCCAGCAGTTACTCAGGGGGCCCTACCTCCTACGAGCAGTACTTC.

In this sample, this clone turned up a few times. This rearrangement joins TRBV18 to TRBJ2-1; D possibly matches TRBD1 or TRBD2 (5 bases each). The germline V and J ends were trimmed by 5 bases and 8 bases, with 16 bases remaining between them. Germline V gene lookup returns CDR1 KGHSH and CDR2 LQKENI. The CDR3 covers 14 residues. This CDR3 reads CASSSQRDGDEQFF. The CDR3, as DNA: TGTGCCAGCTCATCTCAACGGGACGGCGATGAGCAGTTCTTC.

A single count supports this clone. The chain carries TRBV19 and TRBJ1-1; a possible D gene is TRBD1 (6 bases). Germline values: CDR1 LNHDA, CDR2 SQIVND (reference sequence). Between the trimmed V and J ends, which lost 6 bases and 5 bases, there was a span of 19 bases. This CDR3 is 15 amino acids long. This CDR3 is CASRPTGLVGTEAFF. DNA of the CDR3: TGTGCCAGTAGACCTACAGGGTTGGTGGGGACTGAAGCTTTCTTT.

The DNA of the CDR3 is TGTGCCACCAGCAGGGCGCAGGGGCCTTACCTCTATGGCTACACCTTC. This sequence encodes CATSRAQGPYLYGYTF. V is TRBV15 and J is TRBJ1-2; D is perhaps TRBD1 (6 bases). V gave up 3 bases and J gave up 4 bases, with 18 bases separating them. Germline loops: CDR1 LNHNV, CDR2 YYDKDF (reference sequence). The CDR3 consists of 16 residues.

The chain couples TRBV2 to TRBJ2-3; 7 bases match TRBD2. Germline CDR1 is SNHLY and CDR2 is FYNNEI. The V and J ends lost 6 bases and 3 bases, in that order; junction bases with no gene match: 6. The CDR3 length is 14 residues. The CDR3 sequence: CASRLGEGTDTQYF. The CDR3 DNA is TGTGCCAGCAGGTTGGGGGAGGGAACAGATACGCAGTATTTT.

The V gene is TRBV16, the J gene TRBJ2-7; unclear D gene. Per germline, CDR1 KGHSY and CDR2 FQNENV. The CDR3 is 14 residues long. V lost 3 bases, J lost 1 base, and 10 bases lay in between. The CDR3, as DNA: TGTGCCAGCAGCCATTTAACAGATTCCTACGAGCAGTACTTC. Translation: CASSHLTDSYEQYF.

The chain has TRBV5-5 and TRBJ2-6; D gene unclear. The CDR3 is 16 amino acids. The germline V gene encodes CDR1 SGHKS and CDR2 YYEKEE (reference sequence). With 0 bases removed from V and 4 bases from J, the gap between germline ends came to 11 bases. DNA for the CDR3: TGTGCCAGCAGCTTGGCCGCGCTCCTCGGGGCCAACGTCCTGACTTTC. This codes for CASSLAALLGANVLTF.

The chain carries TRBV27 and TRBJ2-3, with 7 bases matching TRBD1. CDR1 is MNHEY, CDR2 SMNVEV, per germline (reference sequence). Losses at the gene ends were 7 bases for V and 0 bases for J; bases not matched to a gene: 13. The CDR3 is made up of 17 amino acids. This CDR3 reads CASTPWTGSLSTDTQYF. The CDR3 nucleotides are TGTGCCAGCACCCCCTGGACAGGTTCTTTAAGCACAGATACGCAGTATTTT.

This clone showed up just a few times. This chain uses TRBV6-1 with TRBJ2-2; D gene uncertain. Between the trimmed V and J ends, which lost 4 bases and 7 bases, there was a span of 10 bases. Germline V gene sequence: CDR1 MNHNS, CDR2 SASEGT. The CDR3 consists of 13 residues. The DNA of the CDR3 is TGTGCCAGCAGTGGCCAGGCTGTCGGGGAGCTGTTTTTT. This sequence encodes CASSGQAVGELFF.

DNA of the CDR3: TGTGCCAGCAGCTTGGCCGGACAGGGACCCTCGGAGACCCAGTACTTC. Protein product: CASSLAGQGPSETQYF. The rearrangement links TRBV5-4 to TRBJ2-5, with 8 positions matching TRBD1. The CDR3 has 16 residues. Per germline, CDR1 SGHNT and CDR2 YYREEE (reference sequence). V lost 0 bases to trimming and J lost 5 bases; unmatched junction nucleotides: 9. Based on the CDR3 plus reference TRBV5-4 and TRBJ2-5, the full variable domain is ETGVTQSPTHLIKTRGQQVTLRCSSQSGHNTVSWYQQALGQGPQFIFQYYREEENGRGNFPPRFSGLQFPNYSSELNVNALELDDSALYLCASSLAGQGPSETQYFGPGTRLLVL.

The V and J genes are TRBV11-3 and TRBJ1-3; D unclear. V dropped 0 bases and J dropped 1 base, with 13 bases sitting between them. Germline loops: CDR1 SGHNT, CDR2 YENEEA. The CDR3 runs to 17 residues. CDR3 sequence: CASSLDGGGVSGNTIYF. The CDR3 region has the DNA TGTGCCAGCAGCTTAGATGGAGGTGGAGTATCTGGAAACACCATATATTTT. The full variable domain, with the rest looked up from reference TRBV11-3 and TRBJ1-3, is EAGVVQSPRYKIIEKKQPVAFWCNPISGHNTLYWYLQNLGQGPELLIRYENEEAVDDSQLPKDRFSAERLKGVDSTLKIQPAELGDSAVYLCASSLDGGGVSGNTIYFGEGSWLTVV.

This rearrangement joins TRBV4-1 to TRBJ2-7; D gene unclear. Trimming left V 1 base short and J 2 bases short, with 9 bases between. The CDR3 extends over 14 amino acids. Per germline, CDR1 MGHRA and CDR2 YSYEKL. The CDR3 nucleotides are TGCGCCAGCAGCCAAGTAGTCGGAACCTACGAGCAGTACTTC. Its protein is CASSQVVGTYEQYF.

The chain recombines TRBV7-2 with TRBJ2-1; TRBD2 aligns across 10 bases. The CDR3 runs 16 residues. CDR1 and CDR2 (germline): SGHTA, FQGNSA. V lost 4 bases, J lost 7 bases, and 10 bases stayed unmatched. The CDR3 DNA follows: TGTGCCAGCAGCTCCAGACCGGGACTAGCGCCTAATGAGCAGTTCTTC. Its protein product is CASSSRPGLAPNEQFF.

This chain uses TRBV6-5 with TRBJ1-2, with TRBD1 as a possible D gene (6 bases). This CDR3 is built from 13 residues. Trimming removed 6 bases at V and 8 bases at J, with 16 bases between. Germline assignment: CDR1 MNHEY and CDR2 SVGAGI. CDR3 nucleotide sequence: TGTGCCAGCAGGCCCGCGGGGGCTGGGGGCTACACCTTC. The encoded protein is CASRPAGAGGYTF.

This clone came up a few times. The chain joins TRBV28 to TRBJ1-4, with D tentatively TRBD1 (6 bases). Trimming removed 6 bases from V and 7 bases from J, with 21 bases in between. CDR1 and CDR2 (germline): MDHEN, SYDVKM. The CDR3 consists of 16 residues. The CDR3 loop is CASSLGRQEGGEKLFF. Written as DNA, the CDR3 is TGTGCCAGCAGCCTGGGGAGACAGGAGGGAGGTGAAAAACTGTTTTTT. The full variable domain, rest sourced from reference TRBV28 and TRBJ1-4, is DVKVTQSSRYLVKRTGEKVFLECVQDMDHENMFWYRQDPGLGLRLIYFSYDVKMKEKGDIPEGYSVSREKKERFSLILESASTNQTSMYLCASSLGRQEGGEKLFFGSGTQLSVL.

V and J are TRBV7-3 and TRBJ1-6; D ambiguous. The V end was cut by 5 bases, the J end by 13 bases, with 15 bases between. This CDR3 has 13 amino acids. The germline gives CDR1 SGHTA, CDR2 FQGTGA. The CDR3 loop is CASSPQRRSPLHF. In DNA form, the CDR3 reads TGTGCCAGCAGCCCCCAAAGACGGTCCCCCCTCCACTTT.

The chain couples TRBV9 to TRBJ1-4, with 10 bases that match TRBD1. V lost 4 bases, J lost 0 bases, and 6 bases stayed unmatched. CDR1 and CDR2 (germline): SGDLS, YYNGEE. The CDR3 runs to 17 residues. In nucleotides, the CDR3 is TGTGCCAGCAGCCCGGGACAGGGGAGGGCAACTAATGAAAAACTGTTTTTT. This sequence encodes CASSPGQGRATNEKLFF.

The V call is TRBV30, the J call TRBJ1-6, with D uncertain. Germline-derived CDR1 and CDR2 are GTSNPN and SVGIG (reference sequence). The CDR3 runs 16 residues. The V gene lost 0 bases and the J gene lost 0 bases, with 9 bases spanning the gap. CDR3 sequence (DNA): TGTGCCTGGAGTGTAAACCCTCACTCCTATAATTCACCCCTCCACTTT. Residues: CAWSVNPHSYNSPLHF.

CDR3 bases: TGCGCCAGCAGCCAAGCTGTCAGGCCAACGGAGACCCAGTACTTC. Protein sequence: CASSQAVRPTETQYF. The chain combines TRBV4-1 with TRBJ2-5; D not certain. The CDR3 spans 15 residues. V was clipped by 1 base and J by 5 bases, with 14 bases between them. Germline CDR1 reads MGHRA; CDR2 reads YSYEKL.

The CDR3, as DNA: TGTGCCAGCACCGCTAACGAGAACACTGAAGCTTTCTTT. This encodes CASTANENTEAFF. The V call is TRBV7-9, the J call TRBJ1-1, with D hard to call. V dropped 7 bases and J dropped 1 base, with 10 bases sitting between them. This CDR3 is 13 amino acids long. CDR1 is SEHNR and CDR2 is FQNEAQ in the germline V gene (reference sequence).

The chain recombines TRBV18 with TRBJ2-7; 12 positions agree with TRBD2. CDR1 KGHSH and CDR2 LQKENI come from the germline V gene. The V and J ends lost 4 bases and 2 bases, in that order; junction bases with no gene match: 0. The CDR3 runs 14 residues. The CDR3 nucleotides read TGTGCCAGCTCACGGACTAGCGGGGCCTACGAGCAGTACTTC. Translated, it gives CASSRTSGAYEQYF.

This rearrangement joins TRBV14 to TRBJ1-6; D uncertain. The ends were cut back, 3 bases at V and 9 bases at J, with 12 bases in the middle. Germline CDR1 and CDR2: SGHDN and FVKESK. This CDR3 spans 14 amino acids. In DNA form, the CDR3 reads TGTGCCAGCAGCCATTCTGGGTTTTTTTCACCCCTCCACTTT. Protein product: CASSHSGFFSPLHF.

The chain carries TRBV6-1 and TRBJ1-5; D is unclear. Germline V gene sequence: CDR1 MNHNS, CDR2 SASEGT. The V end lost 4 bases, the J end lost 7 bases, and 11 bases lay between the germline ends. This CDR3 spans 13 amino acids. In nucleotides, the CDR3 is TGTGCCAGCAGTGGGGAGGCTCGACAGCCCCAGCATTTT. Protein sequence: CASSGEARQPQHF.

The J gene is TRBJ2-3, the V gene TRBV5-4, with D unresolved. The CDR3 contains 15 residues. The V gene's germline CDR1 is SGHNT and CDR2 YYREEE (reference sequence). The V and J ends lost 4 bases and 2 bases respectively, with 14 bases between them. The CDR3 DNA reads as TGTGCCAGCAGCCATTTTCCCCCAAACACAGATACGCAGTATTTT. This sequence encodes CASSHFPPNTDTQYF.

A word on this clone: One junction end disagrees with the germline gene, perhaps due to a read error. V gene TRBV6-1 combines with J gene TRBJ1-1; D gene unclear. Germline V lookup: CDR1 MNHNS, CDR2 SASEGT. The CDR3 runs 14 residues. In DNA, the CDR3 is TGTGCCGGCAGTGAAATACTCAGCTGGACTGAAGCTTTCTTT. Translation gives CAGSEILSWTEAFF.